This T cell receptor beta chain was retrieved from a study of T cells in localized non-small cell lung cancer. Produced via immunoSEQ multiplex PCR; TCRdb's table is partial and in-frame only. Here the sample spans approximately 47,000 clones, around 86% being singletons. CDR3 length equals 16 residues. Germline V gene sequence: CDR1 SGHKS, CDR2 YYEKEE (reference sequence). Trimming cost V 0 bases and J 12 bases; bases outside gene matches: 14. V and J are TRBV5-5 and TRBJ1-4, with 7 bases aligning to TRBD1. The starting material was PBMCs, obtained before any cancer treatment. This receptor was identified in a man aged 35-69 years with stage II lung adenocarcinoma. The DNA of the CDR3 is TGTGCCAGCAGCTTGGATGGGACAGCTATAATTGGGGAACTGTTTTTT. Its protein product is CASSLDGTAIIGELFF. Combining the CDR3 with reference TRBV5-5 and TRBJ1-4 gives the whole variable domain DAGVTQSPTHLIKTRGQQVTLRCSPISGHKSVSWYQQVLGQGPQFIFQYYEKEERGRGNFPDRFSARQFPNYSSELNVNALLLGDSALYLCASSLDGTAIIGELFFGSGTQLSVL.